This T cell receptor beta chain was retrieved from a study of beta chain features in type 1 diabetes. Reverse transcription of all isolated RNA meant that expressed TCRB transcripts were sequenced. Method: immunoSEQ multiplex PCR; TCRdb's copy keeps in-frame clones and lacks some. The table lists under 450,000 clones, approximately 16% of them singletons, with under 0.02% in the top ten. The germline V gene has CDR1 SQVTM and CDR2 ANQGSEA. The CDR3 runs 14 residues. The ends lost 7 bases at V and 4 bases at J; junction bases unmatched: 10. Via the markers CD45RO/CCR7/CD25/CD127/CD95/CD27, stem cell-like memory, regulatory, central memory and naive CD4+ cells were sorted. Purity exceeded 95% in all sorted populations. This clone appeared a few times.

This clonotype was sampled from a young woman in good health. The sample was naive CD4+ T cells from blood. The chain uses TRBV29-1 and TRBJ1-3, with 7 nucleotides matching TRBD1. The CDR3 region is CSASEGGRGNTIYF. CDR3 sequence (DNA): TGCAGCGCTTCCGAAGGGGGCCGGGGAAACACCATATATTTT.